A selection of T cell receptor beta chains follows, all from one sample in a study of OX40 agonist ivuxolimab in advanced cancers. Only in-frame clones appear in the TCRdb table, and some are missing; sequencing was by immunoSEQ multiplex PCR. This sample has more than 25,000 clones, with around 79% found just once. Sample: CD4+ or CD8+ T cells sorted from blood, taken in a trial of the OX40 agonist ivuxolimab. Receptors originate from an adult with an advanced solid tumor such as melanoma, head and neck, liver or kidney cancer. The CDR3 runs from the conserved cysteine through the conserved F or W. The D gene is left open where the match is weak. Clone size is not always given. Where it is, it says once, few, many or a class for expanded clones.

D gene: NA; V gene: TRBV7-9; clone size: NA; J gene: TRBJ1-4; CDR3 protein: CASSPRSGGSIEKLFF; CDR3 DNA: TGTGCCAGCAGCCCCCGATCGGGGGGTTCAATTGAAAAACTGTTTTTT
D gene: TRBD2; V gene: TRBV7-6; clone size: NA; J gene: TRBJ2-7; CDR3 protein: CASSQGGRLYEQYF; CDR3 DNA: TGTGCCAGCAGCCAGGGCGGGAGGCTCTACGAGCAGTACTTC
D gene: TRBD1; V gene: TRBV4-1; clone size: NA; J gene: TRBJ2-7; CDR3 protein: CASSERDRGSYEQYF; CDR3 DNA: TGCGCCAGCAGCGAAAGGGACAGGGGCTCCTACGAGCAGTACTTC
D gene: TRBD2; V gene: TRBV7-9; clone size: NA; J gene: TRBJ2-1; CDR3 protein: CASSLVQGTTEQFF; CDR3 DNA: TGTGCCAGCAGCTTAGTTCAAGGGACTACCGAGCAGTTCTTC
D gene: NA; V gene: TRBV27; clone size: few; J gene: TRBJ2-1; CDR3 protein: CASRDLFNEQFF; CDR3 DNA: TGTGCCAGCAGGGACTTGTTCAATGAGCAGTTCTTC
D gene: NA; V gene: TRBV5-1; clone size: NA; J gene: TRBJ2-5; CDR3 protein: CASSLWGAGQETQYF; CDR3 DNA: TGCGCCAGCAGCTTGTGGGGGGCGGGTCAAGAGACCCAGTACTTC
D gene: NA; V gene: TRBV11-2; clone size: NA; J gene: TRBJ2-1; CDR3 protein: CASSLVPTSSYNEQFF; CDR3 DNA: TGTGCCAGCAGCTTAGTTCCTACTAGCTCCTACAATGAGCAGTTCTTC
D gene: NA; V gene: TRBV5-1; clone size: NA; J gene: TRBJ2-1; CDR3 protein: CASSLSASSYNEQFF; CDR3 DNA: TGCGCCAGCAGCTTGAGTGCTTCTTCTTACAATGAGCAGTTCTTC
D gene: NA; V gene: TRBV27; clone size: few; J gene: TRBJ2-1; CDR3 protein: CASSVTERSEQFF; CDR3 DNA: TGTGCCAGCAGTGTTACGGAGAGGAGTGAGCAGTTCTTC
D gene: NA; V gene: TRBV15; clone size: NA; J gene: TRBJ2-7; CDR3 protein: CATSRGAGIYEQYF; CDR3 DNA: TGTGCCACCAGCAGGGGAGCTGGGATCTACGAGCAGTACTTC
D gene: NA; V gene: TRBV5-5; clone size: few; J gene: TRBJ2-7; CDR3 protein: CASSSAGLEQYF; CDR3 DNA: TGTGCCAGCAGCTCCGCGGGGCTCGAGCAGTACTTC
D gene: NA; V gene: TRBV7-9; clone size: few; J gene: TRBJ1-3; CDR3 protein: CASSLGGRFGNTIYF; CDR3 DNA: TGTGCCAGCAGCTTAGGGGGGCGTTTTGGAAACACCATATATTTT
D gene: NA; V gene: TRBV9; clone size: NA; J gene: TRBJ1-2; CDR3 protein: CASSGGYGYTF; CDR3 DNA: TGTGCCAGCAGCGGCGGCTATGGCTACACCTTC
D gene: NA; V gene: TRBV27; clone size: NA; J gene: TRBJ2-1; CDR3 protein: CASSFGTIHNEQFF; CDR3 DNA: TGTGCCAGCAGTTTCGGGACAATCCACAATGAGCAGTTCTTC
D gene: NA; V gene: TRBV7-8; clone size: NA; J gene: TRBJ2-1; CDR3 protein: CASSLASEQFF; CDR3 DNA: TGTGCCAGCAGCTTAGCGTCTGAGCAGTTCTTC
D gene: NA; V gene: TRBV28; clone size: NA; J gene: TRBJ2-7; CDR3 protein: CASSAGHSYEQYF; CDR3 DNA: TGTGCCAGCAGTGCCGGACACTCCTACGAGCAGTACTTC
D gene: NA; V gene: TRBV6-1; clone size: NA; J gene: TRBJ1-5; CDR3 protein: CASSEESYSNQPQHF; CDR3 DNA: TGTGCCAGCAGTGAAGAGAGTTATAGCAATCAGCCCCAGCATTTT